Sequencing of this T cell receptor beta chain was carried out in a study of cytomegalovirus exposure and HLA in healthy donors. PCR amplification relied on 60 Vbeta primers (plus 13 Jbeta primers). Clones were sequenced by immunoSEQ multiplex PCR, and TCRdb holds only the in-frame ones, with some missing. The sample lists 150,000 to 200,000 clones, less than 90% seen once, with around 0.97% in the top ten. At sampling all donors were nominally healthy, likely with unrecorded immune exposures. The germline V gene encodes CDR1 KGHSH and CDR2 LQKENI. The CDR3 sequence is 14 residues long. Trimming removed 3 bases at V and 4 bases at J, with 10 bases between.

The sequencing sample was made of PBMCs. This chain connects TRBV18 to TRBJ1-5; the D gene is possibly TRBD1 (6 bases). The source of this sequence is a young man in good health and CMV-seronegative. The CDR3 DNA reads as TGTGCCAGCTCACCGTCAGGGGAGAATCAGCCCCAGCATTTT. Amino acids: CASSPSGENQPQHF.